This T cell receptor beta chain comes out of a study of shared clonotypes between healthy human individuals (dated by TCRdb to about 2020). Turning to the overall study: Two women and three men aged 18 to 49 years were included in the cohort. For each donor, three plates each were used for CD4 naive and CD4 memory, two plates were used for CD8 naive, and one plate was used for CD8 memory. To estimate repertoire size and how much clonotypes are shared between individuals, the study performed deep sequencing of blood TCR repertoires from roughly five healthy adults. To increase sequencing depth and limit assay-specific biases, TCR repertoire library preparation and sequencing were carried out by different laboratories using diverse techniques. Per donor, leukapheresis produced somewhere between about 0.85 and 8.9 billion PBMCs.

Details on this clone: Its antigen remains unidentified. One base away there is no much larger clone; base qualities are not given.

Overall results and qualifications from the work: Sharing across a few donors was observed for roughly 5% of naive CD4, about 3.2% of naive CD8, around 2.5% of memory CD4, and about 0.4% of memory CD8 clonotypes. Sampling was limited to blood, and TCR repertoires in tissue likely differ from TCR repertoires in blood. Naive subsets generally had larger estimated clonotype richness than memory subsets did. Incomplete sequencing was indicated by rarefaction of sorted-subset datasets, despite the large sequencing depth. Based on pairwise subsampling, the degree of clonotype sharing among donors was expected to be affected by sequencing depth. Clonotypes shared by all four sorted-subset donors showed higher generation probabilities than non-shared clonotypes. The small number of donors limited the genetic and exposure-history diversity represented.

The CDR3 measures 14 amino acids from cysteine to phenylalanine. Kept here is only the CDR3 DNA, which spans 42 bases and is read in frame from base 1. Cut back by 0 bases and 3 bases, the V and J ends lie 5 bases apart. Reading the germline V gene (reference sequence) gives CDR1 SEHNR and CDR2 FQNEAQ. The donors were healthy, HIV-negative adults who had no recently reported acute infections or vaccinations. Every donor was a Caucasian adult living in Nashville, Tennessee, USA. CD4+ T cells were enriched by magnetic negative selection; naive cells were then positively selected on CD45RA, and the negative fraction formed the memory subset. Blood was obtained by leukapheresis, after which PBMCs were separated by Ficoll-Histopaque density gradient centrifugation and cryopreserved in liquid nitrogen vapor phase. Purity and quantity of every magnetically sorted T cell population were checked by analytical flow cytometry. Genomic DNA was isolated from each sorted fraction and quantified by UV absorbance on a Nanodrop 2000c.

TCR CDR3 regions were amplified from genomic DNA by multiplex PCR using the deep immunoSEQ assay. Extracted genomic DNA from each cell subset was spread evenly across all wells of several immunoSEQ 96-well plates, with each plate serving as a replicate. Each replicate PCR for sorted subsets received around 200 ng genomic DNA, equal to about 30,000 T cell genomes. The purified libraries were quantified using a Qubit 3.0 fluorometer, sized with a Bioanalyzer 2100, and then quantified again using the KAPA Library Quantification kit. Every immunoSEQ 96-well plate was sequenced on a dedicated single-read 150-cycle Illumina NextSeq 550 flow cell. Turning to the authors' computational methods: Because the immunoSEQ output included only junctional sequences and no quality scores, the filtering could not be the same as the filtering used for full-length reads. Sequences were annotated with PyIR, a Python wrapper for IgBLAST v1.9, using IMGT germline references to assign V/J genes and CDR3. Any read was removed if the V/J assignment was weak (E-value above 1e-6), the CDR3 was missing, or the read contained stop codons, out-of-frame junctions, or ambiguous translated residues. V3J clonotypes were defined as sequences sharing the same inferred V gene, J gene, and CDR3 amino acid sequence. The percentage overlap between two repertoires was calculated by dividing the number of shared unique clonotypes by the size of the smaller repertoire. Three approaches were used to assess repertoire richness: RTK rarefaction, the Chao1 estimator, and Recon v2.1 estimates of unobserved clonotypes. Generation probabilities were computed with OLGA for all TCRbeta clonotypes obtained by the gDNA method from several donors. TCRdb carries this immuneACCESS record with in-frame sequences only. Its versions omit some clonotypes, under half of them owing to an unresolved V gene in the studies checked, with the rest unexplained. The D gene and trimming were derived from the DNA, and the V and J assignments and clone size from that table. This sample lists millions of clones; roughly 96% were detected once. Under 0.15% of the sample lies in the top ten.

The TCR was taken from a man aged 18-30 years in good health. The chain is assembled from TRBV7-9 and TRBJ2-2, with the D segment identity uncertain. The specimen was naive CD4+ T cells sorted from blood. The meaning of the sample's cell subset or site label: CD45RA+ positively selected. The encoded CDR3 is CASSLATYTGELFF. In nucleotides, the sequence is TGTGCCAGCAGCTTAGCCACGTACACCGGGGAGCTGTTTTTT.